This TCR beta chain was recorded in a study of beta chain features in type 1 diabetes. The sequenced template was cDNA made from the entire isolated RNA. Sequenced by immunoSEQ multiplex PCR; TCRdb stores in-frame clones only, minus some. The profile shows under 95,000 clones, roughly 34% of them singletons. Purity above 95% was achieved in all sorted populations. V trimming: 3 bases; J trimming: 10 bases; junction bases outside the gene matches: 7. CDR3 size: 14 residues. The germline CDR1 and CDR2 sequences are MGHRA and YSYEKL. This clonotype was sampled from a woman under 30 in good health. The sequenced material came from stem cell memory CD4+ T cells from blood. The chain links TRBV4-1 to TRBJ1-1, with 11 bases aligning to TRBD1. CDR3 amino acids: CASSQGTGGRRAFF. The CDR3 DNA reads TGCGCCAGCAGCCAGGGGACAGGGGGGCGCCGAGCTTTCTTT.